These 17 T cell receptor beta chains came from one sample sequenced in a study of T-cell reconstitution after alpha-beta-depleted transplantation in children. Using unique molecular identifiers, the investigators prepared the TCRbeta library. MiXCR, run by TCRdb on the PCR reads, gives a single entry per CDR3 protein. Seen here are approximately 350,000 distinct CDR3 sequences, approximately 10% observed once, and the top ten hold approximately 2.3%. Specimen: PBMCs from the stem cell graft donor, collected from the stem cell graft. The origin of the receptors is a human donor who donated a stem cell graft to a child with acute lymphoblastic leukemia.

This clonotype was seen a handful of times. V usage is TRBV29-1 and J usage is TRBJ2-7; a weak D match, TRBD2 (6 bases). The CDR3 runs 13 residues. Trimming shortened V by 4 bases and J by 3 bases, and 13 bases separated the two germline ends. Germline lookup yields CDR1 SQVTM and CDR2 ANQGSEA. Here the CDR3 reads CSVGWAGGYEQYF. The CDR3 DNA sequence: TGCAGCGTTGGCTGGGCCGGGGGCTACGAGCAGTACTTC.

The chain carries TRBV10-3 and TRBJ1-1; 8 nucleotides align to TRBD1. CDR1 and CDR2 from the germline V gene are ENHRY and SYGVKD. J was trimmed by 1 base and V by 7 bases; bases with no gene match: 11. The CDR3 is 16 residues long. CDR3 coding DNA: TGTGCCATCACCCCCGGACAGGGAGGTAGGAACACTGAAGCTTTCTTT. It is translated as CAITPGQGGRNTEAFF.

The V gene is TRBV3-1, the J gene TRBJ2-3; TRBD1 aligns across 7 bases. CDR1 and CDR2 from the germline V gene are LGHDT and YNNKEL (reference sequence). The CDR3 contains 16 residues. V gave up 3 bases and J gave up 4 bases; unmatched junction bases: 10. DNA of the CDR3: TGTGCCAGCAGCCAGGTAATCGGGACAGAGGCAGATACGCAGTATTTT. Translated, it gives CASSQVIGTEADTQYF.

This rearrangement joins TRBV10-3 to TRBJ2-5; TRBD1 agrees at 7 bases. V gave up 5 bases and J gave up 7 bases; unmatched junction bases: 7. The CDR3 spans 13 residues. From germline, CDR1 is ENHRY and CDR2 SYGVKD. The chain's CDR3 is CAISQEQGSTQYF. In nucleotides, the CDR3 is TGTGCCATCAGTCAAGAACAGGGGTCGACCCAGTACTTC.

The chain employs TRBV24-1 and TRBJ2-5; 7 bases are a match to TRBD1. J was trimmed by 3 bases and V by 4 bases; bases with no gene match: 10. CDR1 and CDR2 (germline): KGHDR, SFDVKD. This CDR3 is built from 16 residues. CDR3 residues: CATSDQSPGQKETQYF. The CDR3 DNA sequence: TGTGCCACCAGTGACCAATCCCCGGGACAGAAAGAGACCCAGTACTTC.

J is TRBJ2-1 and V is TRBV20-1; 11 bases are a match to TRBD2. V shed 2 bases and J 15 bases; nucleotides not matched to a gene: 15. The CDR3 is 15 amino acids. Per the germline V gene, CDR1 is DFQATT and CDR2 is SNEGSKA (reference sequence). DNA of the CDR3: TGCAGTGCTAGACCTCTGACTAGCGGGGACAAAGGAGGGTTCTTC. Protein product: CSARPLTSGDKGGFF.

This clonotype was seen many times. V and J are TRBV18 and TRBJ1-2, with 8 nucleotides matching TRBD1. Per the germline V gene, CDR1 is KGHSH and CDR2 is LQKENI. Trimming cost V 5 bases and J 2 bases; bases outside gene matches: 4. The CDR3 is made up of 14 amino acids. The CDR3 loop reads CASSRTGSNYGYTF. CDR3 in DNA: TGTGCCAGCTCAAGGACAGGGAGCAACTATGGCTACACCTTC.

This clonotype was observed at least ten times. V and J are TRBV20-1 and TRBJ2-3; tentative D call: TRBD2 (6 bases). This CDR3 comprises 15 residues. Germline-derived CDR1 and CDR2 are DFQATT and SNEGSKA (reference sequence). Trimming cost V 0 bases and J 3 bases, with 13 bases left between them. CDR3 nucleotide sequence: TGCAGTGCTAGAGACGGGACTGAGACAACAGATACGCAGTATTTT. It specifies CSARDGTETTDTQYF.

A remark on this clonotype: The limits of the CDR3 on the DNA are not certain, so only TCRdb's listed CDR3 is given. The chain has TRBV12-2 and TRBJ1-2; TRBD1 is taken as the D call from the table, unchecked against the DNA. TRBV12-2 is tagged as a pseudogene. The CDR3 spans 14 amino acids, including both terminal residues. CDR3 sequence reads: CASRLVAGGSGYTF.

This clonotype was counted only a few times. The genes are TRBV20-1 and TRBJ1-5; 9 nucleotides align to TRBD1. The CDR3 is 16 amino acids. The trim removed 6 bases at V and 3 bases at J, leaving 12 bases unmatched. CDR1 is DFQATT and CDR2 is SNEGSKA in the germline V gene (reference sequence). CDR3 nucleotides: TGCAGTGCCGCCTTAGGGACAGGGCCCTACAATCAGCCCCAGCATTTT. Protein sequence: CSAALGTGPYNQPQHF.

CDR3 protein: CACALADSHEQYF. The CDR3 DNA sequence: TGTGCTTGTGCCCTAGCGGATAGCCACGAGCAGTACTTC. The rearrangement joins TRBV12-3 or TRBV12-4 to TRBJ2-7; 7 bases match TRBD2. This CDR3 is 13 amino acids long.

The V call is TRBV18, the J call TRBJ2-3, with D possibly matching TRBD2 (6 bases). This CDR3 has 16 residues. CDR1 and CDR2 (germline): KGHSH, LQKENI. V was trimmed by 3 bases and J by 0 bases, leaving 13 bases between them. CDR3 region: CASSPTLARSTDTQYF. DNA for the CDR3: TGTGCCAGCTCACCGACCCTAGCGAGAAGCACAGATACGCAGTATTTT.

This clonotype has just a few counts. This chain connects TRBV7-2 to TRBJ2-1; D is possibly TRBD1 or TRBD2 (5 bases each). V was clipped by 4 bases and J by 0 bases, with 16 bases between them. The germline CDR1 and CDR2 sequences are SGHTA and FQGNSA. This CDR3 is built from 17 residues. CDR3 in DNA: TGTGCCAGCAGCTCTCGGGGCCTTCCCAGCTCCTACAATGAGCAGTTCTTC. Translation gives CASSSRGLPSSYNEQFF.

This clonotype was counted between two and nine times. The rearrangement joins TRBV4-1 to TRBJ2-2; D is undetermined. Trimming cost V 0 bases and J 4 bases, with 6 bases left between them. CDR3 length equals 14 residues. Germline values: CDR1 MGHRA, CDR2 YSYEKL. CDR3 sequence reads: CASSQEYFTGELFF. The CDR3, as DNA: TGCGCCAGCAGCCAAGAATACTTCACCGGGGAGCTGTTTTTT.

This clonotype was counted at least ten times. The genes are TRBV3-1 and TRBJ1-5, with 7 nucleotides matching TRBD1. Germline-derived CDR1 and CDR2 are LGHDT and YNNKEL (reference sequence). V trimming: 5 bases; J trimming: 5 bases; junction bases outside the gene matches: 6. The length of the CDR3 is 14 residues. The chain's CDR3 is CASSLGQVDQPQHF. The DNA of the CDR3 is TGTGCCAGCAGCTTAGGACAGGTCGATCAGCCCCAGCATTTT.

The V and J genes are TRBV9 and TRBJ2-1; D might be TRBD2 (5 bases). CDR1 is SGDLS and CDR2 is YYNGEE in the germline V gene. V was pared by 4 bases and J by 9 bases, with 17 bases between. The CDR3 has 14 residues. The CDR3: CASSIQSGIAEQFF. Here the CDR3 DNA reads TGTGCCAGCAGCATACAGTCGGGGATAGCTGAGCAGTTCTTC.

There are many counts of this clonotype. The chain has TRBV2 and TRBJ2-4; D might be TRBD2 (5 bases). Between the trimmed V and J ends, which lost 2 bases and 8 bases, there was a span of 7 bases. Germline CDR1 is SNHLY and CDR2 is FYNNEI. The CDR3 length is 12 residues. The CDR3 protein is CASSETRDIQYF. The CDR3 coding sequence is TGTGCCAGCAGTGAAACGAGGGACATTCAGTACTTC.